The TCR beta chain under discussion was sequenced for a study of CD8 T cells in Susac syndrome. In germline, CDR1 is LGHNA, CDR2 YNFKEQ. The CDR3 sequence is 10 residues long. V lost 8 bases and J 6 bases, leaving 5 bases between the germline ends. Negative isolation yielded CD4+ and CD8+ T cells, and FACS enriched TEMRA cells. Reverse transcription used roughly 0.5 to 1 ug RNA and random hexamers. TCRdb redid the calling of the immunoSEQ multiplex PCR reads with MiXCR, one entry per CDR3 protein. The sample records 250,000 to 300,000 distinct CDR3 sequences, roughly 85% being singletons. This clonotype was sampled from a human donor with multiple sclerosis. Material for sequencing was CD8+ T cells from PBMCs. The chain couples TRBV4-2 to TRBJ2-1; D gene uncertain. CDR3 sequence reads: CASGTNEQFF. Here the CDR3 DNA reads TGTGCCAGCGGTACCAATGAGCAGTTCTTC.